These 7 T cell receptor beta chains originate from one sample sequenced in a study of T cell repertoires and Cas9 in healthy adults. Profiling relied on immunoSEQ multiplex PCR, and the TCRdb table lists in-frame clones only, not all of them. This sample has fewer than 25,000 clones, with about 90% found just once. Material: CD4+ effector T cells (CD127+, CD25-, CD137-, CD154-) from PBMCs; culture status not recorded. The receptors were gathered from a human donor in good health.

The chain couples TRBV15 to TRBJ1-6; possibly TRBD1 for D (6 bases). V lost 0 bases and J lost 10, with 10 bases in between. CDR3 length: 14 residues. CDR1 is LNHNV and CDR2 is YYDKDF in the germline V gene (reference sequence). This chain's CDR3 is CATSREGQGSPLHF. The CDR3 DNA reads as TGTGCCACCAGCAGAGAGGGACAAGGCTCACCCCTCCACTTT.

V gene TRBV7-6 combines with J gene TRBJ2-7; D unresolved. V shed 5 bases and J shed 0 bases, with 17 bases lying between them. Germline V gene lookup returns CDR1 SGHVS and CDR2 FNYEAQ. This CDR3 has 16 residues. This CDR3 is CASSPVGADPSYEQYF. DNA for the CDR3: TGTGCCAGCAGCCCAGTGGGCGCGGACCCCTCCTACGAGCAGTACTTC.

This chain joins TRBV6-1 and TRBJ1-4; no reliable D call. V lost 7 bases to trimming and J lost 7 bases, with 10 bases between them. Germline V gene lookup returns CDR1 MNHNS and CDR2 SASEGT. This CDR3 spans 12 amino acids. CDR3 DNA: TGTGCCAGCATCGGAGGTCCTGAAAAACTGTTTTTT. This translates into CASIGGPEKLFF.

The chain is built from TRBV6-1 and TRBJ1-1, with a tentative D call TRBD1 (5 bases). The length of the CDR3 is 13 residues. Germline lookup yields CDR1 MNHNS and CDR2 SASEGT. Trimming shortened V by 5 bases and J by 7 bases, and 14 bases separated the two germline ends. The DNA of the CDR3 is TGTGCCAGCAGTAGAGACAGAAGAGATGAAGCTTTCTTT. Its translation: CASSRDRRDEAFF.

The chain combines TRBV19 with TRBJ2-3, with D hard to call. Deletions cut 4 bases from V and 0 bases from J, with 14 bases between. Germline assignment: CDR1 LNHDA and CDR2 SQIVND (reference sequence). The CDR3 is 16 amino acids. CDR3 sequence reads: CASSNGANPSTDTQYF. Written as DNA, the CDR3 is TGTGCCAGTAGTAACGGAGCTAACCCTAGCACAGATACGCAGTATTTT. The full variable domain, its missing parts supplied by reference TRBV19 and TRBJ2-3, is DGGITQSPKYLFRKEGQNVTLSCEQNLNHDAMYWYRQDPGQGLRLIYYSQIVNDFQKGDIAEGYSVSREKKESFPLTVTSAQKNPTAFYLCASSNGANPSTDTQYFGPGTRLTVL.

The rearrangement joins TRBV28 to TRBJ1-4; 10 nucleotides match TRBD1. This CDR3 has 15 residues. Germline CDR1 reads MDHEN; CDR2 reads SYDVKM. The V and J ends lost 0 bases and 8 bases, in that order; junction bases with no gene match: 3. CDR3 DNA sequence: TGTGCCAGCAGTTTATGGGGACAGGGGAGAGAAAAACTGTTTTTT. Translating gives CASSLWGQGREKLFF.

The CDR3 nucleotides read TGTGCCATCAGGGTAAACACTGAAGCTTTCTTT. It specifies CAIRVNTEAFF. The chain joins TRBV10-3 to TRBJ1-1; D is unresolved. V shed 6 bases and J shed 2 bases, with 4 bases lying between them. Germline assignment: CDR1 ENHRY and CDR2 SYGVKD. There are 11 residues in the CDR3.